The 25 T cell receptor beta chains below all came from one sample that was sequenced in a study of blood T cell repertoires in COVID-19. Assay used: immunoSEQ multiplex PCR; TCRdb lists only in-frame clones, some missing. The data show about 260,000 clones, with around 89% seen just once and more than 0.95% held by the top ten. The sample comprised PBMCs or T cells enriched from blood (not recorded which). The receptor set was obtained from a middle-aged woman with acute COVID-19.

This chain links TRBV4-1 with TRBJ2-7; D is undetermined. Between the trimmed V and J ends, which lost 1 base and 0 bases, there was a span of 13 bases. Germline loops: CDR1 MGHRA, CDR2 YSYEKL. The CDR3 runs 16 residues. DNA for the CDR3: TGCGCCAGCAGCCAAGGATTCAGGATCTTCTCCTACGAGCAGTACTTC. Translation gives CASSQGFRIFSYEQYF.

CDR3 amino acids: CASSPDADYGYTF. The CDR3 nucleotides are TGTGCCAGCTCACCAGATGCAGACTATGGCTACACCTTC. This chain joins TRBV18 and TRBJ1-2; D is uncertain. Germline CDR1 reads KGHSH; CDR2 reads LQKENI. The CDR3 is 13 residues long. Trimming left V 2 bases short and J 3 bases short, with 7 bases between.

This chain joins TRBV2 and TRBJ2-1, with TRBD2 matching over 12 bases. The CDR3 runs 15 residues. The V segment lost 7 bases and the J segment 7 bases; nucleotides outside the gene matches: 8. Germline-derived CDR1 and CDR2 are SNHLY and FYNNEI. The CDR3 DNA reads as TGTGCCAGCACCCTGACTAGCGGGAGCTTAAATGAGCAGTTCTTC. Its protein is CASTLTSGSLNEQFF. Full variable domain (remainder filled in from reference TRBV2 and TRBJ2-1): EPEVTQTPSHQVTQMGQEVILRCVPISNHLYFYWYRQILGQKVEFLVSFYNNEISEKSEIFDDQFSVERPDGSNFTLKIRSTKLEDSAMYFCASTLTSGSLNEQFFGPGTRLTVL.

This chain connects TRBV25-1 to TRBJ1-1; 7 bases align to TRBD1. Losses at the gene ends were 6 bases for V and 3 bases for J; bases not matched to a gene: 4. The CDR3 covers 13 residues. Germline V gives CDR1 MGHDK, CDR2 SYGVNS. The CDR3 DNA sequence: TGTGCCAGCAGCCGACAGGGCCACACTGAAGCTTTCTTT. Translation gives CASSRQGHTEAFF.

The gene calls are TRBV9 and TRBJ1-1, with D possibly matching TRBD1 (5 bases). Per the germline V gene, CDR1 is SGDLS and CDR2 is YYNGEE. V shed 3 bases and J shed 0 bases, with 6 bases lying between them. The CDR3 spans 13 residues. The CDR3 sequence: CASSAQVNTEAFF. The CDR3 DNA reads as TGTGCCAGCAGCGCACAGGTGAACACTGAAGCTTTCTTT.

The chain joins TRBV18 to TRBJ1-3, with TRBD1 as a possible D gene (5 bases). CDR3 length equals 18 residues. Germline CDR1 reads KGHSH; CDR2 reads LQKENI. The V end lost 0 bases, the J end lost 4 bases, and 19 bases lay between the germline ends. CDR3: CASSPPDRFAGIGNTIYF. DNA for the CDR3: TGTGCCAGCTCACCACCGGATAGATTTGCAGGGATCGGAAACACCATATATTTT.

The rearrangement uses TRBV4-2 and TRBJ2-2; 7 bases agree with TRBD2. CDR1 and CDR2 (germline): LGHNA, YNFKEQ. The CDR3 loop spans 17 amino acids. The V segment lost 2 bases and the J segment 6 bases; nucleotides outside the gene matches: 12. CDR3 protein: CASSQNPSGPGSGELFF. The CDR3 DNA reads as TGTGCCAGCAGCCAAAACCCTAGCGGTCCTGGCTCCGGGGAGCTGTTTTTT.

CDR3: CASSVEGRTSTGELFF. The CDR3 DNA reads as TGTGCCAGCAGCGTAGAGGGGCGGACCAGCACCGGGGAGCTGTTTTTT. The V call is TRBV9, the J call TRBJ2-2; the D gene is possibly TRBD1 (5 bases). Trimming took off 0 bases at V and 4 bases at J, with 13 bases between the two ends. There are 16 residues in the CDR3. Germline V CDR1 and CDR2: SGDLS, YYNGEE.

In DNA, the CDR3 is TGTGCCAGCAGCTTGGAGGGGGCGACCCTCCGGAACACTGAAGCTTTCTTT. Encoded protein: CASSLEGATLRNTEAFF. The gene calls are TRBV5-6 and TRBJ1-1, with 7 nucleotides matching TRBD1. Germline V CDR1 and CDR2: SGHDT, YYEEEE. Trimming removed 0 bases from V and 1 base from J; junction bases left unmatched: 9. This CDR3 has 17 residues. Together with reference TRBV5-6 and TRBJ1-1, the CDR3 gives the full variable domain: DAGVTQSPTHLIKTRGQQVTLRCSPKSGHDTVSWYQQALGQGPQFIFQYYEEEERQRGNFPDRFSGHQFPNYSSELNVNALLLGDSALYLCASSLEGATLRNTEAFFGQGTRLTVV.

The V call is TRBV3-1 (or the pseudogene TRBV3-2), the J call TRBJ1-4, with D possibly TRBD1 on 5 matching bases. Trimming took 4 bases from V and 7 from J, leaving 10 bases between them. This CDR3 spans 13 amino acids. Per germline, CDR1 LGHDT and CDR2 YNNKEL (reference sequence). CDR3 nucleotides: TGTGCCAGCAGCCTCCAGGGTGCTGAAAAACTGTTTTTT. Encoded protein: CASSLQGAEKLFF.

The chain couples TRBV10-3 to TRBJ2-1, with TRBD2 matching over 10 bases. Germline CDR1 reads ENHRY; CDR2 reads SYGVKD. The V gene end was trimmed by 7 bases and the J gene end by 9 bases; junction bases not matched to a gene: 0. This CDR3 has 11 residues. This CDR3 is CAIKREGEQFF. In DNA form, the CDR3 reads TGTGCCATCAAGCGGGAGGGTGAGCAGTTCTTC.

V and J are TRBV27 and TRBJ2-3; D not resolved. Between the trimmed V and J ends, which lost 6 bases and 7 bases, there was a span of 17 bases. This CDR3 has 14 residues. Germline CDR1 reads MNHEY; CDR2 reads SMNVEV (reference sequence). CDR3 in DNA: TGTGCCAGCAGACCCCCTATAGCTCCCTATACGCAGTATTTT. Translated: CASRPPIAPYTQYF.

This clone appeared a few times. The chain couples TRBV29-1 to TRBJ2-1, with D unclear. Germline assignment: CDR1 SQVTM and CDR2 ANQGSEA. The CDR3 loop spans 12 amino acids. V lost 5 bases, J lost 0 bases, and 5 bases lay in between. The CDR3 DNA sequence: TGCAGCGTTATCGTCTCCTACAATGAGCAGTTCTTC. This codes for CSVIVSYNEQFF.

CDR3 DNA: TGTGCCAGCAGCGGCGATCCGAGAGGCTACACCTTC. It yields the protein CASSGDPRGYTF. This rearrangement joins TRBV9 to TRBJ1-2; D call uncertain. Between the trimmed V and J ends, which lost 3 bases and 8 bases, there was a span of 11 bases. Germline V gene data show CDR1 as SGDLS and CDR2 as YYNGEE. The CDR3 consists of 12 residues. Variable domain in full (rest from reference TRBV9 and TRBJ1-2): DSGVTQTPKHLITATGQRVTLRCSPRSGDLSVYWYQQSLDQGLQFLIQYYNGEERAKGNILERFSAQQFPDLHSELNLSSLELGDSALYFCASSGDPRGYTFGSGTRLTVV.

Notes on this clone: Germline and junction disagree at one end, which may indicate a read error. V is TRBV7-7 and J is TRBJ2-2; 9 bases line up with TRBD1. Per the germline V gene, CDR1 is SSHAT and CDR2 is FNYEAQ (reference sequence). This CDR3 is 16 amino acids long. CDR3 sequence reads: CASSQGQGRYTGELFF. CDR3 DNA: TGTGCTAGCAGCCAAGGACAGGGGAGGTACACCGGGGAGCTGTTTTTT.

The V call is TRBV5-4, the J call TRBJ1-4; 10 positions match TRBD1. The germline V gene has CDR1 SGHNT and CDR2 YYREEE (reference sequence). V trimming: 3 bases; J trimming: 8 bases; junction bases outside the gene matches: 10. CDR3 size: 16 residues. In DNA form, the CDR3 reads TGTGCCAGCAGCTCTGGCTCTGGACAGGGGGTGGAAAAACTGTTTTTT. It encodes CASSSGSGQGVEKLFF. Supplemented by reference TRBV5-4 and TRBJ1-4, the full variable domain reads ETGVTQSPTHLIKTRGQQVTLRCSSQSGHNTVSWYQQALGQGPQFIFQYYREEENGRGNFPPRFSGLQFPNYSSELNVNALELDDSALYLCASSSGSGQGVEKLFFGSGTQLSVL.

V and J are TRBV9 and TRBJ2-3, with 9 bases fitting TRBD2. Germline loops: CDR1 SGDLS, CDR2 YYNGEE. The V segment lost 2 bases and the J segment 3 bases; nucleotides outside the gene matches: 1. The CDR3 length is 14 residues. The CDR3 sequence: CASSVGLATDTQYF. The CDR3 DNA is TGTGCCAGCAGCGTTGGACTAGCGACAGATACGCAGTATTTT.

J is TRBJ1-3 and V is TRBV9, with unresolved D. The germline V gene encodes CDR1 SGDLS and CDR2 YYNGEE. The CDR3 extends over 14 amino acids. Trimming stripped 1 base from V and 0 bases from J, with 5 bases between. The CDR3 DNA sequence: TGTGCCAGCAGCGTACGCAGCTCTGGAAACACCATATATTTT. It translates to CASSVRSSGNTIYF.

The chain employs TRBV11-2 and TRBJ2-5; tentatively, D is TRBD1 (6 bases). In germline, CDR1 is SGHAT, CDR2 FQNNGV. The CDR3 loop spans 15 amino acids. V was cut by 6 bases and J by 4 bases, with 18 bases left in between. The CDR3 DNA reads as TGTGCCAGCAGGCCGGGACACGGAGGTGGAGAGACCCAGTACTTC. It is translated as CASRPGHGGGETQYF. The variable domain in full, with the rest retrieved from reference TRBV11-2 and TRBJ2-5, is EAGVAQSPRYKIIEKRQSVAFWCNPISGHATLYWYQQILGQGPKLLIQFQNNGVVDDSQLPKDRFSAERLKGVDSTLKIQPAKLEDSAVYLCASRPGHGGGETQYFGPGTRLLVL.

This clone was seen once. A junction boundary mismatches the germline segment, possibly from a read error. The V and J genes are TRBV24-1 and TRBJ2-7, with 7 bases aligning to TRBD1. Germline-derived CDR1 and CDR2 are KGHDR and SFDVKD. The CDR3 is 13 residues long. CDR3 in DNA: TGTGCCACCAGTGATTTGGTTTCCGGGACAGCCTTCTTC. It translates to CATSDLVSGTAFF.

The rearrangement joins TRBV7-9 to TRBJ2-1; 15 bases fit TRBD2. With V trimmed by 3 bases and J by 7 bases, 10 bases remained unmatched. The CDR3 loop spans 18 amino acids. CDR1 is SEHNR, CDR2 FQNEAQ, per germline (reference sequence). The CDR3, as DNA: TGTGCCAGCAGCTTCCACGGACTAGCGGGAGGGGTAAAGAATGAGCAGTTCTTC. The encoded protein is CASSFHGLAGGVKNEQFF.

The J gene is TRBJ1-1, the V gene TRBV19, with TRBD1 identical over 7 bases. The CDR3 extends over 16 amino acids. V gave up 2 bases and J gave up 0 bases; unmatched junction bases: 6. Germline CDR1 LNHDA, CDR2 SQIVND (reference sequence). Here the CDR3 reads CASSISGTVLNTEAFF. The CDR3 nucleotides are TGTGCCAGTAGTATATCCGGGACAGTTTTGAACACTGAAGCTTTCTTT.

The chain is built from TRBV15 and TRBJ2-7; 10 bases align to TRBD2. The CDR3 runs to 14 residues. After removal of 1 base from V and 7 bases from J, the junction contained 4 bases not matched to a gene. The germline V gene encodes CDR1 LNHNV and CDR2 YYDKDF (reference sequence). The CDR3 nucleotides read TGTGCCACCAGCAGAGGACAACTAGCGGGGGAGCAGTACGTC. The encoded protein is CATSRGQLAGEQYV.

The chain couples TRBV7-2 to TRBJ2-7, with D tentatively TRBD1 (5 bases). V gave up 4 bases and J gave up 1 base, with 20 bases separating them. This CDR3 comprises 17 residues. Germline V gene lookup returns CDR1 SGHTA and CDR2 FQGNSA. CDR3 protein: CASSSPRYQGESYEQYF. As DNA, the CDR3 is TGTGCCAGCAGCTCACCCAGATACCAGGGTGAATCCTACGAGCAGTACTTC.

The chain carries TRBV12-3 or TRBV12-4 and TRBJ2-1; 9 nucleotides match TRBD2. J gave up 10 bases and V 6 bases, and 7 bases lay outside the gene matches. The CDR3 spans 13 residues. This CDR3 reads CASSAVTSGEQFF. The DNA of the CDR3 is TGTGCCAGCAGCGCCGTCACTAGCGGGGAGCAGTTCTTC.